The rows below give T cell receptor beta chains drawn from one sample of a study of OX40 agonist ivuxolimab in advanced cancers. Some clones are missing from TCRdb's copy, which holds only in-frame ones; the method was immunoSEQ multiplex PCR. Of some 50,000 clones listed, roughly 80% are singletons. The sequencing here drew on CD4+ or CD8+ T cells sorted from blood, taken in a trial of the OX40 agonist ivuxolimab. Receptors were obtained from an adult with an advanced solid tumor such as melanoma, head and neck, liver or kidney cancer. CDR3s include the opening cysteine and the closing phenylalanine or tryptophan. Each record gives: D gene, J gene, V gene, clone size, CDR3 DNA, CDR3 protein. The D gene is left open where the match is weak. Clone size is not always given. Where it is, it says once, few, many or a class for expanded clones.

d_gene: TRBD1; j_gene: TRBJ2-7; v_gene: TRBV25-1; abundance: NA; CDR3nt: TGTGCCAGCACACAGGGGGCGGGCTACGAGCAGTACTTC; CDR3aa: CASTQGAGYEQYF
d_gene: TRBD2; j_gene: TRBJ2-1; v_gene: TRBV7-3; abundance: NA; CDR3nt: TGTGCCAGCAGCTTCCTCGCGGGGGGCAGCGGGAGAAGCAATGAGCAGTTCTTC; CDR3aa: CASSFLAGGSGRSNEQFF
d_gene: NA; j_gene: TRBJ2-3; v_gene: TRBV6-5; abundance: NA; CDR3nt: TGTGCCAGCAAAGACAGGAACACAGATACGCAGTATTTT; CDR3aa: CASKDRNTDTQYF
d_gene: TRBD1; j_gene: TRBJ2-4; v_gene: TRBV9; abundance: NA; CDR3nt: TGTGCCAGCAGCGTAGACGCAGGAGGACAGGGTAGTTACATTCAGTACTTC; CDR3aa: CASSVDAGGQGSYIQYF
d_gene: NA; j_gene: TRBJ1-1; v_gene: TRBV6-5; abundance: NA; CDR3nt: TGTGCCAGCAGTTACACTGTAAACAGAGAAGCTTTCTTT; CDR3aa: CASSYTVNREAFF
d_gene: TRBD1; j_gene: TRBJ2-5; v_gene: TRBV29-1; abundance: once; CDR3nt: TGCAGCGTGGTGGGGACAGGACAAGAGACCCAGTACTTC; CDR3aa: CSVVGTGQETQYF
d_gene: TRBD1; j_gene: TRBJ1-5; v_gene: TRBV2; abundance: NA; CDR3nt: TGTGCCAGCAGTAACCCGACAGGGAGAAATAGCAATCAGCCCCAGCATTTT; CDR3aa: CASSNPTGRNSNQPQHF
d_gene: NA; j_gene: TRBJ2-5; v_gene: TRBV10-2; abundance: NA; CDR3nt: TGCGCCAGCAGTGAGGATGAGACCCAGTACTTC; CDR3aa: CASSEDETQYF
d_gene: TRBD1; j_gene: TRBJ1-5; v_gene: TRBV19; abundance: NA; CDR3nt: TGTGCCAGCCGGGACAGGGTCTATCAGCCCCAGCATTTT; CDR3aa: CASRDRVYQPQHF
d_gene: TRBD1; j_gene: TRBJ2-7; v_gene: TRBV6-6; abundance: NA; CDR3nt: TGTGCCAGCAGTTACCGGGACAGGGACGAGCAGTACTTC; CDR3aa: CASSYRDRDEQYF
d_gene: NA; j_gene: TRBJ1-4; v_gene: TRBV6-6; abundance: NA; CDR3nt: TGTGCCAGCAGTCAATTGGTTGCAACTAATGAAAAACTGTTTTTT; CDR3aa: CASSQLVATNEKLFF
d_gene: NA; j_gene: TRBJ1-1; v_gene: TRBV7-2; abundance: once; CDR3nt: TGTGCCAGCAGCTCGCTCGGAGGAACTGAAGCTTTCTTT; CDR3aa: CASSSLGGTEAFF
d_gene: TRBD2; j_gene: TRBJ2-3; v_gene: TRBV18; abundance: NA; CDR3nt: TGTGCCAGCTCACCGACTAGCGGGAGTTTTGATACGCAGTATTTT; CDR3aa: CASSPTSGSFDTQYF
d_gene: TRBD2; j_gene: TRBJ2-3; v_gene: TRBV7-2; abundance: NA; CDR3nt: TGTGCCAGCAGCTTAGGGCTACTAGCGGGCACAGATACGCAGTATTTT; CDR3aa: CASSLGLLAGTDTQYF
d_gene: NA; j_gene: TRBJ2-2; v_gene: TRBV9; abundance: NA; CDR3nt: TGTGCCAGCAGCGCGAGCGGAAGGAACACCGGGGAGCTGTTTTTT; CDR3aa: CASSASGRNTGELFF
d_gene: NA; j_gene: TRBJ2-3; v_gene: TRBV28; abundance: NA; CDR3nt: TGTGCCACCACCGGGACGCCGCGAACAGATACGCAGTATTTT; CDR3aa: CATTGTPRTDTQYF
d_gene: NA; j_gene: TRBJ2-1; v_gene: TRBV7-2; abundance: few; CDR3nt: TGTGCCAGCAGCGGCCTCTCCTACAATGAGCAGTTCTTC; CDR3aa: CASSGLSYNEQFF
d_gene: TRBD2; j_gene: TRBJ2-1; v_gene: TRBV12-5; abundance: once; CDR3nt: TGTGCTAGTGGTTTGTCCGCGGGAGGGCCTGAGCAGTTCTTC; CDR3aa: CASGLSAGGPEQFF
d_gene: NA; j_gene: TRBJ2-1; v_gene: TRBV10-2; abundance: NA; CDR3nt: TGCGCCAGCAACCCGGGACTCGGTTCCAATGAGCAGTTCTTC; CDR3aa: CASNPGLGSNEQFF
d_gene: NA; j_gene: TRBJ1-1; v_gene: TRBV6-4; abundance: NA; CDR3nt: TGTGCCAGCAGGCGGGGGCCGGGGGGCACTGAAGCTTTCTTT; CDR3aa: CASRRGPGGTEAFF
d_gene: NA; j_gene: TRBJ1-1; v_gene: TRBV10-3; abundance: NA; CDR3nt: TGTGCCATCAGTGACAGAGTCACTGAAGCTTTCTTT; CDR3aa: CAISDRVTEAFF
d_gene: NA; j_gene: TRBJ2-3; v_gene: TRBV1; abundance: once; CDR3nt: TGCACCAGCAGCCCGGAGTTGCCTAGCGGGATCTCGACAGATACGCAGTATTTT; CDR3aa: CTSSPELPSGISTDTQYF
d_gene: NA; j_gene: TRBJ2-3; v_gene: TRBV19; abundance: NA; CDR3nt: TGTGCCAGTAGTATGATAGGAACTAGCACAGATACGCAGTATTTT; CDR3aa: CASSMIGTSTDTQYF